The next 25 T cell receptor beta chains were all read from a single sample in a study of T cells in Graves' hyperthyroidism and ophthalmopathy. Authors of the study amplified TCR beta CDR3 regions from RNA transcripts. The HTBI primer set drove a first-round RT-PCR of the TCR CDR3. TCRdb independently ran MiXCR on the multiplex PCR reads; one entry per CDR3 protein. The data show approximately 690,000 distinct CDR3 sequences, more than 20% seen once. The sequenced material came from blood. All receptors derive from a young man with Graves' ophthalmopathy.

This clonotype was counted at least ten times. The chain is built from TRBV5-1 and TRBJ1-1; no firm D call. The CDR3 is 13 amino acids. The germline V gene has CDR1 SGHRS and CDR2 YFSETQ. V was shortened by 6 bases and J by 5 bases, with 14 bases between the two germline ends. The CDR3 loop reads CASTPAGWTEAFF. CDR3 nucleotide sequence: TGCGCCAGCACCCCCGCCGGCTGGACTGAAGCTTTCTTT.

The rearrangement joins TRBV18 to TRBJ2-7; D gene ambiguous. Per the germline V gene, CDR1 is KGHSH and CDR2 is LQKENI. The CDR3 loop spans 12 amino acids. The germline V and J ends were trimmed by 3 bases and 7 bases, with 10 bases remaining between them. The CDR3 DNA is TGTGCCAGCTCACCCGAAATCGGGGAGCAGTACTTC. Translated, it gives CASSPEIGEQYF.

This clonotype was detected only a few times. The CDR3 coding sequence is TGTGCCAGCAGTGGGGATCCAAGGGGGGTTAACAATGAGCAGTTCTTC. This encodes CASSGDPRGVNNEQFF. The chain employs TRBV2 and TRBJ2-1; D tentatively fits TRBD1 or TRBD2 (6 bases each). Per germline, CDR1 SNHLY and CDR2 FYNNEI. V lost 4 bases and J 5 bases, leaving 18 bases between the germline ends. The CDR3 is 16 amino acids.

This clonotype was seen ten or more times. The V and J genes are TRBV12-3 or TRBV12-4 and TRBJ1-6, with unresolved D. V lost 1 base and J 13 bases, leaving 11 bases between the germline ends. The CDR3 sequence is 13 residues long. The CDR3 protein is CASSLEARVPLHF. The CDR3 region has the DNA TGTGCCAGCAGTTTAGAAGCGAGAGTCCCCCTCCACTTT.

This clonotype was recorded many times. The gene calls are TRBV3-1 and TRBJ1-5, with TRBD1 identical over 7 bases. CDR3 length: 15 amino acids. Germline values: CDR1 LGHDT, CDR2 YNNKEL (reference sequence). V shed 4 bases, J shed 2 bases, and the junction held 5 bases outside the gene matches. The CDR3: CASSLGQARNQPQHF. In DNA form, the CDR3 reads TGTGCCAGCAGCCTTGGACAGGCCCGCAATCAGCCCCAGCATTTT.

This clonotype was counted between two and nine times. V is TRBV20-1 and J is TRBJ2-1; TRBD2 matches at 15 bases. This CDR3 is 15 amino acids long. The junction had 9 bases not matched to a gene; V was cut back by 6 bases and J by 9 bases. From germline, CDR1 is DFQATT and CDR2 SNEGSKA (reference sequence). CDR3 residues: CSALGLAGGPSEQFF. The CDR3 nucleotides are TGCAGTGCACTAGGACTAGCGGGAGGGCCAAGTGAGCAGTTCTTC.

V and J are TRBV7-9 and TRBJ2-7; TRBD1 agrees at 8 bases. V shed 5 bases and J 5 bases; nucleotides not matched to a gene: 2. CDR1 and CDR2 from the germline V gene are SEHNR and FQNEAQ (reference sequence). The CDR3 consists of 12 residues. CDR3 in DNA: TGTGCCAGCAGCCGGACAGGGCACGAGCAGTACTTC. Its protein product is CASSRTGHEQYF. Full variable domain (missing parts from reference TRBV7-9 and TRBJ2-7): DTGVSQNPRHKITKRGQNVTFRCDPISEHNRLYWYRQTLGQGPEFLTYFQNEAQLEKSRLLSDRFSAERPKGSFSTLEIQRTEQGDSAMYLCASSRTGHEQYFGPGTRLTVT.

Only a few counts were recorded for this clonotype. The gene calls are TRBV20-1 and TRBJ2-3; D assignment may be TRBD1 or TRBD2 (5 bases each). This CDR3 region has 12 residues. Between the trimmed V and J ends, which lost 6 bases and 2 bases, there was a span of 9 bases. Germline V gives CDR1 DFQATT, CDR2 SNEGSKA (reference sequence). This CDR3 reads CSAREYTDTQYF. DNA of the CDR3: TGCAGTGCCAGGGAGTACACAGATACGCAGTATTTT.

This clonotype showed up many times. The chain uses TRBV6-1 and TRBJ1-1; no clear D gene. This CDR3 region has 13 residues. V lost 3 bases and J 4 bases, leaving 9 bases between the germline ends. Germline loops: CDR1 MNHNS, CDR2 SASEGT. The CDR3 is CASSEIGRTEAFF. DNA for the CDR3: TGTGCCAGCAGTGAGATAGGGCGCACTGAAGCTTTCTTT.

This clonotype was found many times. The J gene is TRBJ2-3, the V gene TRBV11-1; 9 bases fit TRBD2. Germline V gives CDR1 SGHAT, CDR2 FQDESV (reference sequence). This CDR3 has 17 residues. With V trimmed by 3 bases and J by 5 bases, 12 bases remained unmatched. CDR3 protein: CASSFRLAGRGGDTQYF. CDR3 sequence (DNA): TGTGCCAGCAGCTTCCGGCTAGCGGGACGAGGAGGAGATACGCAGTATTTT.

V gene TRBV7-9 combines with J gene TRBJ1-2, with a tentative D call TRBD1 (5 bases). V dropped 5 bases and J dropped 5 bases, with 15 bases sitting between them. Germline values: CDR1 SEHNR, CDR2 FQNEAQ (reference sequence). The CDR3 length is 14 residues. The CDR3 DNA follows: TGTGCCAGCAGCGGAGGCGTCGGGGGTTATGGCTACACCTTC. Translating gives CASSGGVGGYGYTF.

The rearrangement joins TRBV12-3 or TRBV12-4 to TRBJ1-5; a possible D gene is TRBD1 (6 bases). CDR3 length: 13 amino acids. Trimming removed 5 bases from V and 7 bases from J, with 12 bases in between. The CDR3 protein is CASSTTGRQPQHF. CDR3 DNA sequence: TGTGCCAGCAGTACCACAGGGAGGCAGCCCCAGCATTTT.

There are many counts of this clonotype. The chain combines TRBV20-1 with TRBJ1-5; the D gene is possibly TRBD1 (5 bases). The CDR3 extends over 13 amino acids. The V gene's germline CDR1 is DFQATT and CDR2 SNEGSKA (reference sequence). The V end was cut by 3 bases, the J end by 4 bases, with 10 bases between. The CDR3 DNA reads as TGCAGTGCTAGTGTCGACAGAAATCAGCCCCAGCATTTT. This encodes CSASVDRNQPQHF.

This clonotype was picked up a small number of times. This chain links TRBV25-1 with TRBJ1-5; TRBD1 matches at 7 bases. This CDR3 has 17 residues. Losses at the gene ends were 0 bases for V and 7 bases for J; bases not matched to a gene: 12. Germline values: CDR1 MGHDK, CDR2 SYGVNS. CDR3 sequence reads: CASSEYRGRGVFQPQHF. As DNA, the CDR3 is TGTGCCAGCAGTGAATATAGGGGCAGGGGGGTTTTCCAGCCCCAGCATTTT.

This sequence joins TRBV30 and TRBJ1-3; D not certain. Trimming stripped 3 bases from V and 2 bases from J, with 5 bases between. CDR1 GTSNPN and CDR2 SVGIG come from the germline V gene (reference sequence). CDR3 length: 12 amino acids. CDR3 sequence: CAWSGTGNTIYF. The DNA for the CDR3 is TGTGCCTGGAGCGGGACTGGAAACACCATATATTTT.

The chain joins TRBV9 to TRBJ1-2; 7 bases agree with TRBD1. With V trimmed by 3 bases and J by 6 bases, 8 bases remained unmatched. Per the germline V gene, CDR1 is SGDLS and CDR2 is YYNGEE. The CDR3 consists of 14 residues. DNA of the CDR3: TGTGCCAGCAGCGGGAGACGACAGGGAGATGGCTACACCTTC. This encodes CASSGRRQGDGYTF.

This clonotype has at least ten counts. V gene TRBV28 combines with J gene TRBJ2-5, with no clear D. V lost 7 bases and J lost 0, with 6 bases in between. The CDR3 length is 12 residues. CDR1 MDHEN and CDR2 SYDVKM come from the germline V gene. The CDR3 is CASNDNQETQYF. CDR3 sequence (DNA): TGTGCCAGCAACGACAACCAAGAGACCCAGTACTTC.

For this clonotype: A much larger clonotype is one base distant, so this may be a read error. This CDR3 is missing its conserved last phenylalanine or tryptophan, likely due to a read error. CDR3 region: CASSTRKAGVRETQYL. Here the CDR3 DNA reads TGTGCCAGCAGCACTAGGAAGGCGGGGGTCCGCGAGACCCAGTACCTC. V and J are TRBV11-2 and TRBJ2-5, with 7 nucleotides matching TRBD2. CDR1 is SGHAT and CDR2 is FQNNGV in the germline V gene. The CDR3 extends over 16 amino acids. With 5 bases clipped from V and 5 bases from J, the junction kept 14 bases outside the gene matches.

This chain joins TRBV7-8 and TRBJ2-7; D remains unclear. The V end was cut by 5 bases, the J end by 6 bases, with 11 bases between. This CDR3 has 12 residues. CDR1 and CDR2 from the germline V gene are SGHVS and FQNEAQ. The DNA of the CDR3 is TGTGCCAGCAGCCCCTTTTTGAGCGAGCAGTACTTC. This gives the protein CASSPFLSEQYF.

This clonotype was counted ten times or more. This sequence joins TRBV20-1 and TRBJ1-5; 8 bases align to TRBD1. This CDR3 is 16 amino acids long. The ends lost 0 bases at V and 2 bases at J; junction bases unmatched: 6. The germline gives CDR1 DFQATT, CDR2 SNEGSKA (reference sequence). This CDR3 is CSARDAGTGGNQPQHF. CDR3 bases: TGCAGTGCTAGAGATGCGGGGACAGGAGGCAATCAGCCCCAGCATTTT.

Concerning this clonotype itself: One end of the junction does not line up with germline, which may come from a read error. This chain connects TRBV5-1 to TRBJ2-1; 13 positions agree with TRBD2. Germline V gene lookup returns CDR1 SGHRS and CDR2 YFSETQ. The CDR3 is made up of 14 amino acids. CDR3 region: CASKLGLAGDEHYF. Written as DNA, the CDR3 is TGCGCCAGCAAATTAGGACTAGCGGGGGACGAGCATTACTTC.

This chain connects TRBV4-1 to TRBJ1-1; TRBD1 might be the D (5 bases). V was pared by 0 bases and J by 3 bases, with 11 bases between. The CDR3 covers 15 residues. Looked up from germline, CDR1 is MGHRA and CDR2 is YSYEKL. CDR3 sequence (DNA): TGCGCCAGCAGCCAAGATCCCGGGGGAGACACTGAAGCTTTCTTT. As protein: CASSQDPGGDTEAFF.

This clonotype was detected a few times. The CDR3 sequence: CASSFGLADTDTQYF. In DNA form, the CDR3 reads TGTGCCAGCAGCTTTGGGCTAGCGGACACAGATACGCAGTATTTT. The rearrangement links TRBV11-2 to TRBJ2-3; TRBD2 matches at 7 bases. CDR1 and CDR2 from the germline V gene are SGHAT and FQNNGV. The V and J ends lost 3 bases and 2 bases, in that order; junction bases with no gene match: 5. The CDR3 covers 15 residues.

The chain uses TRBV5-8 and TRBJ1-6; no clear D. The CDR3 contains 14 residues. Deletions cut 3 bases from V and 10 bases from J, with 14 bases between. Looked up from germline, CDR1 is SGHTS and CDR2 is YDEGEE. CDR3 residues: CASSSGPNVSPLHF. The CDR3 nucleotides read TGTGCCAGCAGCTCGGGCCCAAACGTCTCACCCCTCCACTTT. Full variable domain (rest looked up from reference TRBV5-8 and TRBJ1-6): EAGVTQSPTHLIKTRGQQATLRCSPISGHTSVYWYQQALGLGLQFLLWYDEGEERNRGNFPPRFSGRQFPNYSSELNVNALELEDSALYLCASSSGPNVSPLHFGNGTRLTVT.

This clonotype has more than one count but fewer than ten. The J gene is TRBJ1-5, the V gene TRBV19; tentatively, D is TRBD1 (6 bases). Trimming removed 2 bases from V and 3 bases from J, with 11 bases in between. The CDR3 loop spans 15 amino acids. Germline V CDR1 and CDR2: LNHDA, SQIVND (reference sequence). CDR3 bases: TGTGCCAGTAGTATAATGGCAGGGGTCAATCAGCCCCAGCATTTT. Translated: CASSIMAGVNQPQHF.